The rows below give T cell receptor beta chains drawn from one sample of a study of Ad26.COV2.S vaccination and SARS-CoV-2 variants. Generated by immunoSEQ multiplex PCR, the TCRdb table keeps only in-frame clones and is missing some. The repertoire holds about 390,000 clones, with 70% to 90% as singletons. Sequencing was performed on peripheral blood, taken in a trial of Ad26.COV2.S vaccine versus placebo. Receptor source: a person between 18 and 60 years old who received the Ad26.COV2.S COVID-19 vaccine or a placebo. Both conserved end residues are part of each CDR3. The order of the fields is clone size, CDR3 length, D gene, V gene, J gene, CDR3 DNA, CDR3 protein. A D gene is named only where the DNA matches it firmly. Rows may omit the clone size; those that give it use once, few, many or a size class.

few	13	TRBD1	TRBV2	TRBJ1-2	TGTGCCAGCACTAAAGAGGGACAGGGGGCCGACACCTTC	CASTKEGQGADTF
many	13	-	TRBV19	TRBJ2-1	TGTGCCAGTAGCTGGACAGCCTACAATGAGCAGTTCTTC	CASSWTAYNEQFF
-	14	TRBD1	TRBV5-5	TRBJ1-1	TGTGCCAGCAGCTTACAGGGGTTTAACACTGAAGCTTTCTTT	CASSLQGFNTEAFF
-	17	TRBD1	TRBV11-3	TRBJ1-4	TGTGCCAGCAGCTCAAACTTGGACAGGGAGGGTTTTGAAAAACTGTTTTTT	CASSSNLDREGFEKLFF
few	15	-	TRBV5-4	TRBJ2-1	TGTGCCAGCAGCTTGAATTGGGGGGGGGCCTGGGAGCAGTTCTTC	CASSLNWGGAWEQFF
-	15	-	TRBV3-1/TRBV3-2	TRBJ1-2	TGTGCCAGCAGCCTCGGCATAGGCAGGGTACATGGCTACACCTTC	CASSLGIGRVHGYTF
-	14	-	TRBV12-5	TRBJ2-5	TGTGCTAGTGGTCGTCGACTTCCCCAAGAGACCCAGTACTTC	CASGRRLPQETQYF
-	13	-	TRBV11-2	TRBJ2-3	TGTGCCAGCAGCCCACGGACAGAAGATACGCAGTATTTT	CASSPRTEDTQYF
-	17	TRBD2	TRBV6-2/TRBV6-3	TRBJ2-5	TGTGCCAGCAGTTATATGGGGGGTCTAGCGGGGACAGAGACCCAGTACTTC	CASSYMGGLAGTETQYF
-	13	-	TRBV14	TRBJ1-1	TGTGCCAGCAGCCAACGTGAGGGGACTGAAGCTTTCTTT	CASSQREGTEAFF
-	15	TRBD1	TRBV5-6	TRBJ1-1	TGTGCCAGCAGCGTAATAGGGGGCAGGAACACTGAAGCTTTCTTT	CASSVIGGRNTEAFF
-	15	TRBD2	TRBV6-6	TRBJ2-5	TGTGCCAGCAGTTCTGGACTAGCTCGGCGAGAGACCCAGTACTTC	CASSSGLARRETQYF